The entry that follows covers one T cell receptor beta chain sequence. The antigen is undetermined. Libraries of TRB cDNA were made by 5' RACE and carried UMIs. TCRdb processed the 5' RACE reads again and assigns one entry to each CDR3 protein, with no DNA. The sample yields some 39,000 distinct CDR3 sequences, of which the top ten take up 1.5% to 2%. This record comes from a study of CXCR3-negative and CXCR3-positive naive CD8 T cells. Study-wide points: Naive subsets did not differ in surface CD5, and TRB CDR3 properties served to infer TCR strength.

This CDR3 has 13 amino acids. Per the germline V gene, CDR1 is MDHEN and CDR2 is SYDVKM. The sample comprised naive CXCR3- CD8+ T cells from blood. Regarding subset: CD45RO-CCR7+CD27+CD95- naive CD8+ T cells lacking CXCR3 (TNR3-). This clonotype was sampled from a human donor in good health. Some clones in this sample may be carry-over from other donors' samples. The chain recombines TRBV28 with TRBJ2-7. This CDR3 reads CASSTGNSYEQYF.